What follows are 18 T cell receptor beta chains derived from one specimen sequenced in a study of read filtering for tumor transcriptome and immune sequencing. This library used roughly 400 ng RNA and molecular barcoded adaptors spanning alpha/delta and beta/gamma chains. TCRdb re-called the reads with MiXCR, one entry per CDR3 protein. The table lists approximately 65,000 distinct CDR3 sequences, about 15% of them singletons, with 45% in the top ten. The sample was a population of CD138-negative cells sorted from bone marrow. These receptors all stem from a donor at least 40 years old with multiple myeloma.

This clonotype was seen more than once but under ten times. The V call is TRBV29-1, the J call TRBJ1-3; D unclear. The CDR3 contains 12 residues. Germline V CDR1 and CDR2: SQVTM, ANQGSEA. The germline V and J ends were trimmed by 8 bases and 3 bases, with 11 bases remaining between them. The CDR3 coding sequence is TGCAGCATATGTTCGGGTGGAAACACCATATATTTT. Protein product: CSICSGGNTIYF.

There are many counts of this clonotype. The chain joins TRBV6-1 to TRBJ1-5; D unclear. Per germline, CDR1 MNHNS and CDR2 SASEGT. Trimming took off 9 bases at V and 2 bases at J, with 8 bases between the two ends. The CDR3 contains 12 residues. CDR3 nucleotides: TGTGCCAGTTGGGAAGGCAATCAGCCCCAGCATTTT. Its protein product is CASWEGNQPQHF.

This clonotype was picked up many times. The chain recombines TRBV3-1 with TRBJ2-2, with 10 bases matching TRBD2. The V gene end was trimmed by 6 bases and the J gene end by 5 bases; junction bases not matched to a gene: 6. The CDR3 length is 15 residues. Looked up from germline, CDR1 is LGHDT and CDR2 is YNNKEL (reference sequence). DNA of the CDR3: TGTGCCAGCAGGTATACTAGCGGGATGACCGGGGAGCTGTTTTTT. Its translation is CASRYTSGMTGELFF.

In this sample, this clonotype turned up many times. The V gene is TRBV7-2, the J gene TRBJ1-2, with TRBD1 matching over 7 bases. CDR3 length: 14 amino acids. Trimming at V came to 0 bases and at J to 10 bases, leaving 8 bases not matched to a gene. Germline CDR1 SGHTA, CDR2 FQGNSA. In nucleotides, the CDR3 is TGTGCCAGCAGCTTAGCATTACGACAGGGCACCTACACCTTC. Translated, it gives CASSLALRQGTYTF.

V and J are TRBV27 and TRBJ2-1; possible D gene TRBD1, 6 bases. The V end was cut by 5 bases, the J end by 8 bases, with 19 bases between. CDR3 length: 15 amino acids. The germline V gene has CDR1 MNHEY and CDR2 SMNVEV (reference sequence). As DNA, the CDR3 is TGTGCCAGCAGTACCACCAGGGGACGGGGTCATGAGCAGTTCTTC. Translating gives CASSTTRGRGHEQFF.

This clonotype was found many times. This sequence joins TRBV7-2 and TRBJ2-5, with D perhaps assigned TRBD1 or TRBD2 (6 bases each). The CDR3 is 14 amino acids. Germline CDR1 reads SGHTA; CDR2 reads FQGNSA. The V end was cut by 1 base, the J end by 5 bases, with 11 bases between. This CDR3 reads CASSLVRGRETQYF. For the CDR3, the DNA is TGTGCCAGCAGCTTAGTTCGGGGGCGGGAGACCCAGTACTTC.

This clonotype was observed many times. The J gene is TRBJ2-1, the V gene TRBV20-1; 11 bases agree with TRBD2. This CDR3 is 16 amino acids long. J was trimmed by 7 bases and V by 8 bases; bases with no gene match: 16. The germline V gene has CDR1 DFQATT and CDR2 SNEGSKA (reference sequence). CDR3 sequence reads: CSIAPLAGGGRNEQFF. The CDR3 region has the DNA TGCAGTATAGCCCCCTTAGCGGGAGGGGGTCGGAATGAGCAGTTCTTC.

A note on this clonotype: Given a much more abundant clone one base away, this may be a read error. This chain joins TRBV27 and TRBJ2-7; D gene unclear. From germline, CDR1 is MNHEY and CDR2 SMNVEV (reference sequence). There are 13 residues in the CDR3. The V end lost 5 bases, the J end lost 2 bases, and 10 bases lay between the germline ends. CDR3: CASSKGDAYEQYF. CDR3 sequence (DNA): TGTGCCAGCAGTAAAGGAGACGCCTACGAGCAGTACTTC.

In this sample, this clonotype turned up many times. The gene calls are TRBV10-2 and TRBJ2-6, with 7 bases identical to TRBD1. After removal of 7 bases from V and 4 bases from J, the junction contained 4 bases not matched to a gene. Germline lookup yields CDR1 WSHSY and CDR2 SAAADI. CDR3 size: 14 residues. The CDR3, as DNA: TGCGCCAGCAAAGACAGGGCCGGGGCCAACGTCCTGACTTTC. This sequence encodes CASKDRAGANVLTF.

Concerning this clonotype itself: The CDR3 ends on some other residue instead of the conserved phenylalanine or tryptophan, so this is likely a read error. The limits of the CDR3 on the DNA are not certain, so only TCRdb's listed CDR3 is given. The chain links TRBV28 to TRBJ2-5; the D call of TRBD1 is as the table states it, not checked on the DNA. The CDR3 region is 17 residues in length, termini included. In germline, CDR1 is MDHEN, CDR2 SYDVKM. This CDR3 is CASSFSVRDRRPSFEYS.

Worth noting for this clonotype: Lacking the conserved final phenylalanine or tryptophan, this CDR3 likely reflects a read error. This chain uses TRBV6-5 with TRBJ2-5; D remains unclear. From germline, CDR1 is MNHEY and CDR2 SVGAGI. V was trimmed by 2 bases and J by 4 bases, leaving 14 bases between them. The CDR3 extends over 15 amino acids. CDR3 DNA sequence: TGTGCCAGCAGTTACACTACCGTCCCGGGAGAGACCCAGTACTAC. Protein sequence: CASSYTTVPGETQYY.

In its sample, this clonotype was seen many times. This chain uses TRBV29-1 with TRBJ1-3; D gene uncertain. This CDR3 comprises 13 residues. V gave up 7 bases and J gave up 0 bases, with 10 bases separating them. Germline V lookup: CDR1 SQVTM, CDR2 ANQGSEA. CDR3: CSGRLASGNTIYF. CDR3 bases: TGCAGCGGGAGACTGGCCTCTGGAAACACCATATATTTT.

The chain is built from TRBV5-1 and TRBJ2-3; no clear D gene. Trimming removed 3 bases at V and 2 bases at J, with 22 bases between. CDR3 length: 18 residues. CDR1 is SGHRS and CDR2 is YFSETQ in the germline V gene. The DNA for the CDR3 is TGCGCCAGCAGCTGGGCGCTGCTAGGAGAGGAGCTCACAGATACGCAGTATTTT. Translation gives CASSWALLGEELTDTQYF. Drawing the rest from reference TRBV5-1 and TRBJ2-3, the complete variable domain is KAGVTQTPRYLIKTRGQQVTLSCSPISGHRSVSWYQQTPGQGLQFLFEYFSETQRNKGNFPGRFSGRQFSNSRSEMNVSTLELGDSALYLCASSWALLGEELTDTQYFGPGTRLTVL.

There are many counts of this clonotype. This chain connects TRBV6-2 or TRBV6-3 to TRBJ2-1; 12 positions agree with TRBD2. This CDR3 contains 15 residues. The V segment lost 6 bases and the J segment 8 bases; nucleotides outside the gene matches: 8. The germline CDR1 and CDR2 sequences are MNHEY and SVGEGT. CDR3 sequence reads: CASSQTSGRAYEQFF. CDR3 sequence (DNA): TGTGCCAGCAGCCAGACTAGCGGGAGAGCGTATGAGCAGTTCTTC.

This clonotype was found many times. The chain couples TRBV29-1 to TRBJ2-5; D unclear. The V gene's germline CDR1 is SQVTM and CDR2 ANQGSEA. Trimming took 5 bases from V and 3 from J, leaving 4 bases between them. This CDR3 has 10 residues. CDR3 protein: CSVLKETQYF. CDR3 sequence (DNA): TGCAGCGTTCTGAAAGAGACCCAGTACTTC.

This clonotype was counted many times. The genes are TRBV14 and TRBJ2-1, with D maybe TRBD1 (5 bases). Germline values: CDR1 SGHDN, CDR2 FVKESK. This CDR3 comprises 14 residues. The germline V and J ends were trimmed by 4 bases and 1 base, with 8 bases remaining between them. This chain's CDR3 is CASSPRVSYNEQFF. DNA of the CDR3: TGTGCCAGCAGCCCCAGGGTGTCCTACAATGAGCAGTTCTTC.

As concerns this clonotype: A read error may be the cause here, since a much bigger clone is one base away. The rearrangement joins TRBV11-2 to TRBJ2-2; TRBD2 agrees at 10 bases. The CDR3 is made up of 18 amino acids. CDR1 is SGHAT, CDR2 FQNNGV, per germline. With V trimmed by 3 bases and J by 4 bases, 11 bases remained unmatched. CDR3 DNA: TGTGCCAGCAGCTTGACGGGCAGCGGGGGGGCCGGCACCGGGGAGCTGTTTTTT. Protein sequence: CASSLTGSGGAGTGELFF. The variable domain in full, with the rest retrieved from reference TRBV11-2 and TRBJ2-2, is EAGVAQSPRYKIIEKRQSVAFWCNPISGHATLYWYQQILGQGPKLLIQFQNNGVVDDSQLPKDRFSAERLKGVDSTLKIQPAKLEDSAVYLCASSLTGSGGAGTGELFFGEGSRLTVL.

The table lists this clonotype with many counts. The gene calls are TRBV20-1 and TRBJ2-2; 8 positions agree with TRBD2. Germline CDR1 DFQATT, CDR2 SNEGSKA (reference sequence). V was pared by 5 bases and J by 6 bases, with 8 bases of the junction left unmatched. The CDR3 runs 14 residues. The CDR3 sequence is CSAPPGLEAGELFF. CDR3 DNA sequence: TGCAGTGCTCCTCCGGGACTAGAGGCCGGGGAGCTGTTTTTT.